This TCR beta chain originates from a study of T-cell reconstitution after alpha-beta-depleted transplantation in children. For TCRbeta, the library was prepared with unique molecular identifiers. TCRdb reprocessed the PCR reads with MiXCR, giving one entry per CDR3 protein. The table lists 210,000 or so distinct CDR3 sequences, about a tenth of them singletons. This clonotype was seen more than once but under ten times. V gave up 6 bases and J gave up 8 bases, with 16 bases separating them. The CDR3 loop spans 13 amino acids. From germline, CDR1 is LGHNT and CDR2 FRNRAP. The V call is TRBV12-5, the J call TRBJ1-1; D not resolved. This specimen was PBMCs from the stem cell graft donor, taken from the stem cell graft. The TCR sequence derives from a human donor who donated a stem cell graft to a child with acute lymphoblastic leukemia. For the CDR3, the DNA is TGTGCTAGTGGCCCCACGGCGGGTAGAGAAGCTTTCTTT. Translated: CASGPTAGREAFF.